This TCR beta chain came from a study of cytomegalovirus exposure and HLA in healthy donors. In the study overall: Approximately 80 million unique TCRs from HLA-typed donors were held in an early data release.

60 Vbeta and 13 Jbeta primers were used in PCR. Measured with immunoSEQ multiplex PCR; TCRdb has only the in-frame clones, and not every one. The sample contains 180,000 or so clones, about four fifths of which appear only once. The sequenced material came from PBMCs. The source is a female donor in good health and CMV-seronegative.

The CDR3 spells CASSEMPGDRSTDTQYF. DNA of the CDR3: TGTGCCAGCAGTGAGATGCCAGGGGATCGAAGCACAGATACGCAGTATTTT. The chain couples TRBV6-1 to TRBJ2-3, with D perhaps TRBD1 (6 bases). The CDR3 is made up of 17 amino acids. V was trimmed by 3 bases and J by 0 bases, leaving 16 bases between them. Germline V gene sequence: CDR1 MNHNS, CDR2 SASEGT.